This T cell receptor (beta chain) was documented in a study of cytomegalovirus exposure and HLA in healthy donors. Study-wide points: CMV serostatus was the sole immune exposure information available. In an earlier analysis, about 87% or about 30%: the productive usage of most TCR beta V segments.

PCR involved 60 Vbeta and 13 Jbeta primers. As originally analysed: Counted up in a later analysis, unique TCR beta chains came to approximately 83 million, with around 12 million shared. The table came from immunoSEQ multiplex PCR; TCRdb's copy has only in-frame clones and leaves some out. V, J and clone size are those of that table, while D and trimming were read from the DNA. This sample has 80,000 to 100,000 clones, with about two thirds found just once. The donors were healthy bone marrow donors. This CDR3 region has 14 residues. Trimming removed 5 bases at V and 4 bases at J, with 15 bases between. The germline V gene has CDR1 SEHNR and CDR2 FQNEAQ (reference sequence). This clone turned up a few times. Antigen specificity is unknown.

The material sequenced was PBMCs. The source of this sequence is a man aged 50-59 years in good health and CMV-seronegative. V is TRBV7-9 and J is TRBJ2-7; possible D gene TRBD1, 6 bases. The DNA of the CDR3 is TGTGCCAGCAGCCTGACGGACAGAACTTACGAGCAGTACTTC. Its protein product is CASSLTDRTYEQYF. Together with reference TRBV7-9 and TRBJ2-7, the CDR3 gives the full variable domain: DTGVSQNPRHKITKRGQNVTFRCDPISEHNRLYWYRQTLGQGPEFLTYFQNEAQLEKSRLLSDRFSAERPKGSFSTLEIQRTEQGDSAMYLCASSLTDRTYEQYFGPGTRLTVT.